Shown below are 30 T cell receptor beta chains from a single sample sequenced in a study of blood T cell repertoires in COVID-19 (dated by TCRdb to about 2020). The library was generated by the immunoSEQ multiplex PCR assay. Sourced from immuneACCESS, this table was stored by TCRdb with only in-frame sequences that have V and J called. A share of the clones is absent; for the studies checked, an unresolved V gene accounts for under half, and the remainder has no known explanation. The sample yields under 500,000 clones; around nine tenths were counted once. The top ten clones comprise roughly 2% of the sample. Material for sequencing was PBMCs or T cells enriched from blood (not recorded which). The source is a woman aged 18-35 years with acute COVID-19.

The chain joins TRBV14 to TRBJ1-2; D unclear. The germline gives CDR1 SGHDN, CDR2 FVKESK. The CDR3 has 13 residues. Trimming stripped 1 base from V and 4 bases from J, with 7 bases between. CDR3 in amino acids: CASSQAPLYGYTF. The DNA of the CDR3 is TGTGCCAGCAGCCAAGCCCCCCTCTATGGCTACACCTTC.

The V gene is TRBV5-5, the J gene TRBJ2-5, with 7 bases lining up with TRBD2. Germline V lookup: CDR1 SGHKS, CDR2 YYEKEE (reference sequence). V was pared by 4 bases and J by 1 base, with 4 bases of the junction left unmatched. CDR3 length: 14 residues. CDR3 in DNA: TGTGCCAGCAGCGCCGGGACTATCCAAGAGACCCAGTACTTC. Its protein is CASSAGTIQETQYF.

This clone was seen just once. The rearrangement links TRBV4-3 to TRBJ1-5; possibly TRBD1 for D (5 bases). This CDR3 is 14 amino acids long. Between the trimmed V and J ends, which lost 4 bases and 4 bases, there was a span of 11 bases. Germline CDR1 reads LGHNA; CDR2 reads YSLEER. CDR3 amino acids: CASSPGGSNQPQHF. CDR3 sequence (DNA): TGCGCCAGCAGCCCCGGGGGGAGTAATCAGCCCCAGCATTTT.

The chain combines TRBV7-8 with TRBJ1-5, with 9 bases matching TRBD1. The CDR3 is 19 amino acids. Germline lookup yields CDR1 SGHVS and CDR2 FQNEAQ. Trimming cost V 1 base and J 2 bases; bases outside gene matches: 12. CDR3 bases: TGTGCCAGCAGCTTAGTGGGACAGGGCTTGCAGGGAGGCAATCAGCCCCAGCATTTT. Protein sequence: CASSLVGQGLQGGNQPQHF. Variable domain in full (rest from reference TRBV7-8 and TRBJ1-5): GAGVSQSPRYKVAKRGQDVALRCDPISGHVSLFWYQQALGQGPEFLTYFQNEAQLDKSGLPSDRFFAERPEGSVSTLKIQRTQQEDSAVYLCASSLVGQGLQGGNQPQHFGDGTRLSIL.

This clone has a handful of counts. This rearrangement joins TRBV7-2 to TRBJ2-7; possibly TRBD1 for D (6 bases). Trimming left V 5 bases short and J 3 bases short, with 14 bases between. Germline CDR1 SGHTA, CDR2 FQGNSA. The CDR3 runs 14 residues. CDR3 amino acids: CASSEDRWSYEQYF. CDR3 sequence (DNA): TGTGCCAGCAGCGAAGACAGGTGGAGCTACGAGCAGTACTTC.

V usage is TRBV7-2 and J usage is TRBJ2-7; unclear D gene. CDR1 SGHTA and CDR2 FQGNSA come from the germline V gene. CDR3 size: 12 residues. V lost 5 bases, J lost 0 bases, and 5 bases lay in between. CDR3 loop: CASSMSSYEQYF. The CDR3 coding sequence is TGTGCCAGCAGCATGAGCTCCTACGAGCAGTACTTC.

In its sample, this clone was seen once. This chain connects TRBV5-1 to TRBJ2-6; no clear D gene. V dropped 7 bases and J dropped 0 bases, with 17 bases sitting between them. This CDR3 spans 17 amino acids. Germline-derived CDR1 and CDR2 are SGHRS and YFSETQ. The CDR3 protein is CASPQSDVFSGANVLTF. The CDR3 DNA is TGCGCCAGCCCCCAAAGCGACGTCTTCTCTGGGGCCAACGTCCTGACTTTC.

V is TRBV4-1 and J is TRBJ2-7, with 8 nucleotides matching TRBD2. After removal of 0 bases from V and 5 bases from J, the junction contained 9 bases not matched to a gene. The germline V gene has CDR1 MGHRA and CDR2 YSYEKL. This CDR3 has 16 amino acids. The CDR3 spells CASSQDPSGSLNEQYF. In nucleotides, the CDR3 is TGCGCCAGCAGCCAAGACCCCAGCGGGAGCCTGAACGAGCAGTACTTC.

CDR3 bases: TGCGCCAGCACCCAGGCGAAGCAGTTCTTC. Encoded protein: CASTQAKQFF. The chain links TRBV10-1 to TRBJ2-1; no clear D. Trimming left V 7 bases short and J 11 bases short, with 9 bases between. Germline values: CDR1 WNHNN, CDR2 SYGVQD (reference sequence). This CDR3 contains 10 residues.

This chain uses TRBV6-2 or TRBV6-3 with TRBJ1-1; TRBD1 matches at 9 bases. This CDR3 region has 15 residues. The junction had 11 bases not matched to a gene; V was cut back by 6 bases and J by 6 bases. Germline lookup yields CDR1 MNHEY and CDR2 SVGEGT. The CDR3 loop is CASSPIGTGRPEAFF. Written as DNA, the CDR3 is TGTGCCAGCAGCCCGATAGGGACAGGGAGGCCTGAAGCTTTCTTT.

This sequence joins TRBV10-3 and TRBJ2-2; TRBD1 agrees at 9 bases. Germline CDR1 ENHRY, CDR2 SYGVKD. After removal of 7 bases from V and 0 bases from J, the junction contained 9 bases not matched to a gene. The CDR3 runs to 17 residues. The CDR3 DNA is TGTGCCATCACTGGAAAAACAGGGGGCTCGAACACCGGGGAGCTGTTTTTT. It encodes CAITGKTGGSNTGELFF.

This chain joins TRBV7-6 and TRBJ1-1; 7 bases agree with TRBD1. The ends lost 5 bases at V and 4 bases at J; junction bases unmatched: 10. CDR1 and CDR2 from the germline V gene are SGHVS and FNYEAQ. The CDR3 contains 15 residues. CDR3 sequence: CASSRTQGVRTEAFF. The CDR3 DNA sequence: TGTGCCAGCAGCCGAACGCAGGGGGTTCGCACTGAAGCTTTCTTT.

This chain uses TRBV11-2 with TRBJ2-2; 16 bases map to TRBD2. Germline trimming cut 1 base from V and 3 bases from J; bases unmatched to any gene: 2. The CDR3 is 18 amino acids. The V gene's germline CDR1 is SGHAT and CDR2 FQNNGV. CDR3 in amino acids: CASSLVGLAGGYTGELFF. For the CDR3, the DNA is TGTGCCAGCAGCTTAGTGGGACTAGCGGGAGGGTACACCGGGGAGCTGTTTTTT.

The gene calls are TRBV7-2 and TRBJ2-3, with D unresolved. Germline V gene lookup returns CDR1 SGHTA and CDR2 FQGNSA. Trimming left V 6 bases short and J 2 bases short, with 12 bases between. This CDR3 comprises 14 residues. In DNA, the CDR3 is TGTGCCAGCAGTAGAAGCCGGGTCACAGATACGCAGTATTTT. This encodes CASSRSRVTDTQYF.

There are a few counts of this clone. The chain's CDR3 is CASSELGGGLNTEAFF. CDR3 nucleotides: TGTGCCAGCAGTGAATTAGGGGGGGGTTTGAACACTGAAGCTTTCTTT. The chain couples TRBV25-1 to TRBJ1-1; D possibly corresponds to TRBD1 (6 bases). Trimming left V 1 base short and J 0 bases short, with 12 bases between. The CDR3 loop spans 16 amino acids. The germline V gene encodes CDR1 MGHDK and CDR2 SYGVNS.

The rearrangement links TRBV3-1 (or the pseudogene TRBV3-2) to TRBJ2-5; perhaps TRBD2 as D (5 bases). V dropped 1 base and J dropped 7 bases, with 13 bases sitting between them. This CDR3 has 14 amino acids. Per germline, CDR1 LGHDT and CDR2 YNNKEL (reference sequence). CDR3 loop: CASSQVPGEGTQYF. For the CDR3, the DNA is TGTGCCAGCAGCCAAGTTCCAGGTGAGGGGACCCAGTACTTC.

The CDR3 nucleotides are TGTGCCAGCAGCCCGAGCGGGGTCTCTGGGGCCAACGTCCTGACTTTC. Residues: CASSPSGVSGANVLTF. V is TRBV14 and J is TRBJ2-6, with TRBD2 identical over 7 bases. The CDR3 totals 16 residues. The ends lost 4 bases at V and 0 bases at J; junction bases unmatched: 3. In germline, CDR1 is SGHDN, CDR2 FVKESK.

This rearrangement joins TRBV27 to TRBJ1-4; D unresolved. There are 16 residues in the CDR3. Germline-derived CDR1 and CDR2 are MNHEY and SMNVEV (reference sequence). Trimming removed 6 bases from V and 7 bases from J, with 21 bases in between. The CDR3 region has the DNA TGTGCCAGCAGCACGAGGTCCGGGGATCGGGGTGAAAAACTGTTTTTT. Translating gives CASSTRSGDRGEKLFF.

The chain uses TRBV6-5 and TRBJ1-4, with D tentatively TRBD1 (6 bases). Germline V lookup: CDR1 MNHEY, CDR2 SVGAGI. Trimming cost V 7 bases and J 8 bases, with 11 bases left between them. The CDR3 has 12 amino acids. Here the CDR3 DNA reads TGTGCCAGCACAGGGGTCGGGGAAAAACTGTTTTTT. Translating gives CASTGVGEKLFF.

The rearrangement uses TRBV12-3 or TRBV12-4 and TRBJ1-2, with TRBD1 identical over 7 bases. There are 13 residues in the CDR3. The V segment lost 6 bases and the J segment 11 bases; nucleotides outside the gene matches: 12. Here the CDR3 reads CASSHDRAYRYTF. The CDR3 DNA reads TGTGCCAGCAGCCATGACAGGGCCTATCGGTACACCTTC.

Concerning this clone itself: The germline gene is not matched at one end of the junction; a read error may be the cause. The rearrangement joins TRBV7-7 to TRBJ2-2; 7 nucleotides match TRBD1. The CDR3 has 14 amino acids. CDR1 is SSHAT, CDR2 FNYEAQ, per germline (reference sequence). CDR3 amino acids: CASSLGTAPGELFF. CDR3 DNA sequence: TGTGCTAGCAGCTTGGGGACAGCTCCCGGGGAGCTGTTTTTT.

The sample holds one count of this clone. This chain uses TRBV19 with TRBJ2-7, with a weak D call TRBD1 (6 bases). The CDR3 totals 14 residues. Germline V gives CDR1 LNHDA, CDR2 SQIVND (reference sequence). The V end was cut by 5 bases, the J end by 4 bases, with 15 bases between. CDR3: CASSSGVGAYEQYF. Here the CDR3 DNA reads TGTGCCAGTAGTTCAGGGGTAGGAGCTTACGAGCAGTACTTC.

V and J are TRBV19 and TRBJ2-5; 10 positions agree with TRBD2. Germline CDR1 LNHDA, CDR2 SQIVND (reference sequence). There are 16 residues in the CDR3. J lost 5 bases, V lost 0 bases, and 6 bases had no gene match. CDR3 amino acids: CASSIDLAGADETQYF. The CDR3 DNA follows: TGTGCCAGTAGTATAGATCTAGCGGGAGCGGATGAGACCCAGTACTTC. The full variable domain, with the rest looked up from reference TRBV19 and TRBJ2-5, is DGGITQSPKYLFRKEGQNVTLSCEQNLNHDAMYWYRQDPGQGLRLIYYSQIVNDFQKGDIAEGYSVSREKKESFPLTVTSAQKNPTAFYLCASSIDLAGADETQYFGPGTRLLVL.

This clone has a single count. The CDR3 DNA sequence: TGTGCCAGCAGAACCATCGGGACTCCTGGAAACACCATATATTTT. Translation: CASRTIGTPGNTIYF. The chain has TRBV27 and TRBJ1-3; a possible D gene is TRBD1 (5 bases). The CDR3 is 15 residues long. Germline V gene lookup returns CDR1 MNHEY and CDR2 SMNVEV (reference sequence). V lost 6 bases to trimming and J lost 2 bases, with 14 bases between them.

This sequence joins TRBV5-4 and TRBJ2-3; tentatively, D is TRBD1 (5 bases). Germline CDR1 is SGHNT and CDR2 is YYREEE (reference sequence). Trimming removed 0 bases at V and 4 bases at J, with 12 bases between. CDR3 length equals 15 residues. CDR3 nucleotide sequence: TGTGCCAGCAGCTTGGGGAGTACAGGTGCAGATACGCAGTATTTT. It codes for CASSLGSTGADTQYF.

As DNA, the CDR3 is TGCGCCAGCAGTGAGGGCGGGTCCAACACTGAAGCTTTCTTT. Protein: CASSEGGSNTEAFF. The chain combines TRBV10-1 with TRBJ1-1; D gene uncertain. Germline V CDR1 and CDR2: WNHNN, SYGVQD (reference sequence). Trimming took off 2 bases at V and 2 bases at J, with 9 bases between the two ends. The CDR3 covers 14 residues.

Points on this clone: Other DNA sequences of this sample code for an identical CDR3. The chain joins TRBV3-1 (or the pseudogene TRBV3-2) to TRBJ2-6, with 9 bases lining up with TRBD1. This CDR3 region has 17 residues. Germline CDR1 and CDR2: LGHDT and YNNKEL (reference sequence). Trimming cost V 0 bases and J 1 base; bases outside gene matches: 1. DNA of the CDR3: TGTGCCAGCAGCCAAGAACAGGGGGCATCTGGGGCCAACGTCCTGACTTTC. This sequence encodes CASSQEQGASGANVLTF.

The CDR3 reads CATSRGKGDRGNSPLHF. In nucleotides, the CDR3 is TGTGCCACCAGCAGGGGTAAAGGGGACAGGGGAAATTCACCCCTCCACTTT. The chain joins TRBV15 to TRBJ1-6, with 10 bases lining up with TRBD1. This CDR3 has 17 residues. The ends lost 3 bases at V and 7 bases at J; junction bases unmatched: 9. From germline, CDR1 is LNHNV and CDR2 YYDKDF (reference sequence).

V is TRBV19 and J is TRBJ2-3; maybe TRBD1 (6 bases). V was trimmed by 9 bases and J by 2 bases, leaving 15 bases between them. The germline V gene encodes CDR1 LNHDA and CDR2 SQIVND (reference sequence). The length of the CDR3 is 14 residues. CDR3 sequence reads: CASQDRSFTDTQYF. The CDR3 DNA follows: TGTGCCAGCCAAGACAGGAGCTTCACAGATACGCAGTATTTT.

This clone was counted only a few times. The chain employs TRBV19 and TRBJ1-6, with D possibly being TRBD1 (5 bases). Trimming pared 8 bases from V and 9 bases from J, leaving 17 bases between. The CDR3 sequence is 14 residues long. In germline, CDR1 is LNHDA, CDR2 SQIVND (reference sequence). The CDR3 nucleotides read TGTGCCAGTCGGACCAGGGTTTTGGGTTCACCCCTCCACTTT. Encoded protein: CASRTRVLGSPLHF. The whole variable domain, remainder taken from reference TRBV19 and TRBJ1-6, is DGGITQSPKYLFRKEGQNVTLSCEQNLNHDAMYWYRQDPGQGLRLIYYSQIVNDFQKGDIAEGYSVSREKKESFPLTVTSAQKNPTAFYLCASRTRVLGSPLHFGNGTRLTVT.